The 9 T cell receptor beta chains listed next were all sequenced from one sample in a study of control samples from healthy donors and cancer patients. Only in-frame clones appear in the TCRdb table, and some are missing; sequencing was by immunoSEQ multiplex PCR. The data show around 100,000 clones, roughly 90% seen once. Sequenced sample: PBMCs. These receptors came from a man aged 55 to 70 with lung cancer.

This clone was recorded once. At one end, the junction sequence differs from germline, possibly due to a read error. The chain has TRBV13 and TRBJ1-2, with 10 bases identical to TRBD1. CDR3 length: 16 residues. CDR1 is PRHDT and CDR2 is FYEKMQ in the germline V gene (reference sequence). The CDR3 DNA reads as TGTGCCAGCAGCATAGGATTTGGGACAGGGGCTAATGGCTACACCTTC. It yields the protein CASSIGFGTGANGYTF.

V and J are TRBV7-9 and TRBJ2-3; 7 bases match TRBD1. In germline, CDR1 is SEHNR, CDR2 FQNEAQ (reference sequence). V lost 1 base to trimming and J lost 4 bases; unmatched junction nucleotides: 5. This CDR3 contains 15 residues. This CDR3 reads CASSLGGGEADTQYF. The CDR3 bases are TGTGCCAGCAGCTTAGGAGGGGGCGAGGCAGATACGCAGTATTTT.

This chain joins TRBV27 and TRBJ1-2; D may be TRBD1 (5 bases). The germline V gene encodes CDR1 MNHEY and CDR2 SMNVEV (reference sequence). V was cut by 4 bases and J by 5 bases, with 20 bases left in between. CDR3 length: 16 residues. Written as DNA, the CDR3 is TGTGCCAGCAGTTCCTTGACAGACTCGAATAATTATGGCTACACCTTC. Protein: CASSSLTDSNNYGYTF.

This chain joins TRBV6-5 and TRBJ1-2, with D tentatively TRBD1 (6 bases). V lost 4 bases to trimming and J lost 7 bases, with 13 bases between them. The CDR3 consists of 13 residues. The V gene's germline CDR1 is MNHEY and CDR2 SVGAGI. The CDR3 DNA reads TGTGCCAGCAGTTCCGGGACAATAGGTGGCTACACCTTC. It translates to CASSSGTIGGYTF.

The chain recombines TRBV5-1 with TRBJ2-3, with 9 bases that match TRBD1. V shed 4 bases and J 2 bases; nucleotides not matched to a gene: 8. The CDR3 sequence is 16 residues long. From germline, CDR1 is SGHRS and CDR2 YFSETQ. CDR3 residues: CASSVEGQGLTDTQYF. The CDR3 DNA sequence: TGCGCCAGCAGCGTGGAGGGACAGGGCCTCACAGATACGCAGTATTTT.

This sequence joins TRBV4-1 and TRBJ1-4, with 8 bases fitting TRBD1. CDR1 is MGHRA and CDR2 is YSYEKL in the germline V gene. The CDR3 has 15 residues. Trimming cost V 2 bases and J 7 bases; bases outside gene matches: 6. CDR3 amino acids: CASSQSLDRGEKLFF. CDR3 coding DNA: TGCGCCAGCAGCCAATCTCTCGACAGGGGTGAAAAACTGTTTTTT.

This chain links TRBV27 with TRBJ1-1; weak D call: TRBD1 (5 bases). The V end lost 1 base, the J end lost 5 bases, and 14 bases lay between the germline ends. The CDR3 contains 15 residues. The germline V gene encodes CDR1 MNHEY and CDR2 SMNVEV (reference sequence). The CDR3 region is CASSLLAGPDTEAFF. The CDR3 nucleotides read TGTGCCAGCAGTTTATTGGCGGGGCCGGATACTGAAGCTTTCTTT.

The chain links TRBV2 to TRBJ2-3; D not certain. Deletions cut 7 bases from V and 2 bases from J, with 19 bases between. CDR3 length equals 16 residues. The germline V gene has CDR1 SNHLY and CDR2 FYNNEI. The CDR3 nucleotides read TGTGCCAGCATCCGAGGCGAAGCTCGAATCACAGATACGCAGTATTTT. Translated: CASIRGEARITDTQYF.

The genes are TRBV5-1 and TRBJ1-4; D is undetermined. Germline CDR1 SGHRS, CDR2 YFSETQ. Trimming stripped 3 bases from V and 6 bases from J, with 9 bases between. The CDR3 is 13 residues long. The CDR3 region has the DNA TGCGCCAGCAGCTCCGGGTCCTATGAAAAACTGTTTTTT. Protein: CASSSGSYEKLFF.